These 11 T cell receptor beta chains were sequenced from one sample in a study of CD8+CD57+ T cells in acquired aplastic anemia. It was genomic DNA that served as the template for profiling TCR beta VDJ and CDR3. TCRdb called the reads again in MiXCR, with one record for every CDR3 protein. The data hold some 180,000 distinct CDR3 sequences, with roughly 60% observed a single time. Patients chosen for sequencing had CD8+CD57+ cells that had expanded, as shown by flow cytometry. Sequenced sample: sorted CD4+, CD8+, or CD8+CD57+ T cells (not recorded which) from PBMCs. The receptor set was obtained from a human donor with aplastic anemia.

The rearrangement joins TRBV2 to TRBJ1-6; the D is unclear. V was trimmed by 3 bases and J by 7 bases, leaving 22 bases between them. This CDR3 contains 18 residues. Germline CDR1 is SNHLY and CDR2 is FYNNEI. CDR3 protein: CASSDDVGLTIGNSPLHF. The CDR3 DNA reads TGTGCCAGCAGTGATGATGTAGGACTCACGATAGGGAATTCACCCCTCCACTTT.

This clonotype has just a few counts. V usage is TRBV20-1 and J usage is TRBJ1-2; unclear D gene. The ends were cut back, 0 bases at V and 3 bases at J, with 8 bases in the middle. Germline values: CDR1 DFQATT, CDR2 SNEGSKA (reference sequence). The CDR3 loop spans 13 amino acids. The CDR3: CSARDKEDYGYTF. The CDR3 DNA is TGCAGTGCTAGAGATAAGGAGGACTATGGCTACACCTTC.

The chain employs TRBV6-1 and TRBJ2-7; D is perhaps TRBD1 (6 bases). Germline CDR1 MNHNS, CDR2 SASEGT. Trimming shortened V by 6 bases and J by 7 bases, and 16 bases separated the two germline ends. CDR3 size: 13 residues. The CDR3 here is CASSARQAEEQYF. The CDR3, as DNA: TGTGCCAGCAGCGCGAGACAGGCCGAAGAGCAGTACTTC.

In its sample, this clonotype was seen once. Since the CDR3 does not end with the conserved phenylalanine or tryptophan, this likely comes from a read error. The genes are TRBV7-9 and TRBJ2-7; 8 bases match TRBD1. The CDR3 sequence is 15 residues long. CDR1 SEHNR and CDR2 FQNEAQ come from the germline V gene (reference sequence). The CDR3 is CAGSPRQGPTYEQYS. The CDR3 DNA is TGTGCCGGCAGCCCCCGACAGGGGCCTACCTACGAGCAGTACTCC.

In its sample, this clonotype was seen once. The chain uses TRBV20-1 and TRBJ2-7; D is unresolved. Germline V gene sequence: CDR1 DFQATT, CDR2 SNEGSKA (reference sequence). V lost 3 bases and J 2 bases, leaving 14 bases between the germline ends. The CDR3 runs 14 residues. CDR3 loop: CSASETGFPYEQYF. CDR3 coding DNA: TGCAGTGCTAGTGAGACTGGATTCCCCTACGAGCAGTACTTC.

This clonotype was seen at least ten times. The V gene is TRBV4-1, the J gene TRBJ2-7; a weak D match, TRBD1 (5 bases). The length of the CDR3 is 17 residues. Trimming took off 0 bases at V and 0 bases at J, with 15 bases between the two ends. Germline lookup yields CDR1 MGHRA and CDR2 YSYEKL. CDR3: CASSQEGWTRSSYEQYF. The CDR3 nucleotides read TGCGCCAGCAGCCAAGAAGGCTGGACACGGAGCTCCTACGAGCAGTACTTC.

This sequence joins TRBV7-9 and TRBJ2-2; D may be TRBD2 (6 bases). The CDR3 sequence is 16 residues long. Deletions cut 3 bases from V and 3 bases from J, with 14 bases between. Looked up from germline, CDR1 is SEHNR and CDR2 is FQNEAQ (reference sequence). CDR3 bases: TGTGCCAGCAGCTTTCCGGGGCTAGCGCACACCGGGGAGCTGTTTTTT. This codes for CASSFPGLAHTGELFF.

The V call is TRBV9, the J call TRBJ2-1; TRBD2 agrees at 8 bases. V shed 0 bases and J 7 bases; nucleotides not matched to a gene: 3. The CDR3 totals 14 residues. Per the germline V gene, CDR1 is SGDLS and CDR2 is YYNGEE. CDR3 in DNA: TGTGCCAGCAGCGTAGTTGGCGGGGGGAATGAGCAGTTCTTC. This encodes CASSVVGGGNEQFF.

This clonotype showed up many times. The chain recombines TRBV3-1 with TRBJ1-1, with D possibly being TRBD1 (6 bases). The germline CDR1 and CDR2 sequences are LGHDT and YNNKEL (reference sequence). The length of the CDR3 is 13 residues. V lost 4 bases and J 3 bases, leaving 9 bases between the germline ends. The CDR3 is CASSPGQYTEAFF. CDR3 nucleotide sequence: TGTGCCAGCAGCCCAGGACAGTACACTGAAGCTTTCTTT.

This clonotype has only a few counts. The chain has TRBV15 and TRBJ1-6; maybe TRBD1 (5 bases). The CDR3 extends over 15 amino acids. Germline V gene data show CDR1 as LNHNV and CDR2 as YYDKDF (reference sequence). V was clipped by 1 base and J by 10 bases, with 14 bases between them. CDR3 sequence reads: CATSRVGRDPSPLHF. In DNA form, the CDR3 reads TGTGCCACCAGCAGAGTCGGCAGGGACCCCTCACCCCTCCACTTT.

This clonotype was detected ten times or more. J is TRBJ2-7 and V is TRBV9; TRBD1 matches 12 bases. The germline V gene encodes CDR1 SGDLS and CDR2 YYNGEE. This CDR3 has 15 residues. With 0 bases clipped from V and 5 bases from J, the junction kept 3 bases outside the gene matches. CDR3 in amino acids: CASSVDGTGGDEQYF. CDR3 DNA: TGTGCCAGCAGCGTAGACGGGACAGGGGGCGACGAGCAGTACTTC.